These 32 T cell receptor beta chains came from one sample sequenced in a study of CD8 T cells in Susac syndrome. cDNA came from around 0.5 to 1 ug RNA primed by random hexamers. TCRdb used MiXCR to reprocess the immunoSEQ multiplex PCR reads, holding one entry per CDR3 protein. Here the sample spans fewer than 250,000 distinct CDR3 sequences, around nine tenths being singletons. Specimen: CD8+ T cells from PBMCs. All receptors come from a human donor with multiple sclerosis.

The chain has TRBV29-1 and TRBJ2-1; perhaps TRBD1 as D (6 bases). The CDR3 runs to 14 residues. Germline CDR1 reads SQVTM; CDR2 reads ANQGSEA. Trimming stripped 3 bases from V and 0 bases from J, with 9 bases between. The CDR3 DNA follows: TGCAGCGTTGACCGACAGGTCTCCTACAATGAGCAGTTCTTC. Translation gives CSVDRQVSYNEQFF.

The chain uses TRBV10-3 and TRBJ2-3, with 7 bases lining up with TRBD2. Germline CDR1 reads ENHRY; CDR2 reads SYGVKD. The CDR3 has 13 residues. J gave up 3 bases and V 8 bases, and 5 bases lay outside the gene matches. The CDR3 sequence: CAIGEGQTDTQYF. As DNA, the CDR3 is TGTGCCATCGGGGAGGGCCAAACAGATACGCAGTATTTT.

The V call is TRBV6-6, the J call TRBJ1-4; no reliable D call. The germline V gene has CDR1 MNHNY and CDR2 SVGAGI (reference sequence). The CDR3 covers 12 residues. V lost 4 bases, J lost 13 bases, and 13 bases lay in between. The CDR3 loop reads CASSSPGRVLFF. For the CDR3, the DNA is TGTGCCAGCAGTTCACCCGGCCGTGTACTGTTTTTT.

V is TRBV28 and J is TRBJ2-5; the match to TRBD1 covers 7 bases. V gave up 2 bases and J gave up 5 bases; unmatched junction bases: 2. Germline V gene data show CDR1 as MDHEN and CDR2 as SYDVKM. CDR3 length: 13 residues. CDR3 region: CASSLIQGETQYF. DNA for the CDR3: TGTGCCAGCAGTTTAATACAGGGGGAGACCCAGTACTTC.

The count of this clonotype is one. The chain uses TRBV4-1 and TRBJ2-7; 9 bases line up with TRBD2. CDR1 is MGHRA, CDR2 YSYEKL, per germline. With V trimmed by 0 bases and J by 3 bases, 6 bases remained unmatched. CDR3 length: 16 amino acids. Here the CDR3 DNA reads TGCGCCAGCAGCCAAGATCTCGCGGGAGGGAGCTACGAGCAGTACTTC. It encodes CASSQDLAGGSYEQYF.

Concerning this clonotype itself: The limits of the CDR3 on the DNA are not certain, so only TCRdb's listed CDR3 is given. This rearrangement joins TRBV12-3 or TRBV12-4 to TRBJ2-3; TRBD2, the table's D call, lacks a check against the DNA. The CDR3 extends over 18 residues, inclusive of both ends. The CDR3 reads CASSSSGLAASYTDTQYF.

V gene TRBV24-1 combines with J gene TRBJ1-1, with TRBD1 as a possible D gene (5 bases). This CDR3 is 13 amino acids long. The germline V gene has CDR1 KGHDR and CDR2 SFDVKD. V was shortened by 3 bases and J by 6 bases, with 10 bases between the two germline ends. CDR3: CATSDGTGPEAFF. The CDR3 DNA reads TGTGCCACCAGTGATGGCACAGGCCCTGAAGCTTTCTTT.

The rearrangement uses TRBV9 and TRBJ2-7, with a weak D call TRBD1 (8 bases). With 3 bases removed from V and 1 base from J, the gap between germline ends came to 14 bases. CDR3 length: 15 residues. Germline values: CDR1 SGDLS, CDR2 YYNGEE. CDR3 residues: CASSATGGGSYEQYF. DNA for the CDR3: TGTGCCAGCAGCGCCACAGGGGGGGGGTCCTACGAGCAGTACTTC.

This chain uses TRBV7-8 with TRBJ2-7; weak D call: TRBD1 (5 bases). Per the germline V gene, CDR1 is SGHVS and CDR2 is FQNEAQ. Trimming took off 3 bases at V and 4 bases at J, with 7 bases between the two ends. The CDR3 consists of 12 residues. The CDR3 here is CASSLTEYEQYF. CDR3 in DNA: TGTGCCAGCAGCTTGACAGAGTACGAGCAGTACTTC. The full variable domain, its missing parts supplied by reference TRBV7-8 and TRBJ2-7, is GAGVSQSPRYKVAKRGQDVALRCDPISGHVSLFWYQQALGQGPEFLTYFQNEAQLDKSGLPSDRFFAERPEGSVSTLKIQRTQQEDSAVYLCASSLTEYEQYFGPGTRLTVT.

V is TRBV5-4 and J is TRBJ2-7; TRBD1 aligns across 7 bases. Trimming at V came to 3 bases and at J to 2 bases, leaving 2 bases not matched to a gene. Germline CDR1 and CDR2: SGHNT and YYREEE (reference sequence). This CDR3 has 13 residues. The CDR3 nucleotides read TGTGCCAGCAGCTCCGGGACAGCCTACGAGCAGTACTTC. This codes for CASSSGTAYEQYF.

This clonotype was counted once. The V call is TRBV7-2, the J call TRBJ1-3; 7 positions match TRBD1. The V and J ends lost 5 bases and 3 bases, in that order; junction bases with no gene match: 16. The CDR3 spans 18 residues. Germline V gene lookup returns CDR1 SGHTA and CDR2 FQGNSA. DNA for the CDR3: TGTGCCAGCAGCCTCGAGGGAATGACAGGGCTTGTTGGAAACACCATATATTTT. It is translated as CASSLEGMTGLVGNTIYF.

The chain is built from TRBV29-1 and TRBJ1-2; 8 bases line up with TRBD1. Looked up from germline, CDR1 is SQVTM and CDR2 is ANQGSEA. The CDR3 runs to 12 residues. The ends lost 7 bases at V and 8 bases at J; junction bases unmatched: 9. For the CDR3, the DNA is TGCAGCGCCTCTGGACAGGGAGGAGGCTACACCTTC. The encoded protein is CSASGQGGGYTF.

The chain is built from TRBV7-8 and TRBJ2-1; a possible D gene is TRBD1 (5 bases). The CDR3 totals 16 residues. Germline CDR1 SGHVS, CDR2 FQNEAQ. Trimming removed 3 bases at V and 5 bases at J, with 17 bases between. The CDR3, as DNA: TGTGCCAGCAGCTTCCCCAGACAGACCCAGGACAATGAGCAGTTCTTC. Its translation is CASSFPRQTQDNEQFF.

The gene calls are TRBV5-6 and TRBJ1-6; D is ambiguous. Between the trimmed V and J ends, which lost 2 bases and 7 bases, there was a span of 10 bases. The CDR3 runs to 14 residues. Looked up from germline, CDR1 is SGHDT and CDR2 is YYEEEE. DNA of the CDR3: TGTGCCAGCAGCTTCCCGCGGGTGAATTCACCCCTCCACTTT. Translation: CASSFPRVNSPLHF.

V gene TRBV30 combines with J gene TRBJ2-1, with D unresolved. This CDR3 has 12 residues. CDR1 and CDR2 (germline): GTSNPN, SVGIG (reference sequence). V lost 0 bases and J lost 3, with 3 bases in between. CDR3 in DNA: TGTGCCTGGAGTGTGGGCTACAATGAGCAGTTCTTC. Amino acids: CAWSVGYNEQFF.

The chain employs TRBV19 and TRBJ1-4; 8 nucleotides agree with TRBD1. The junction had 7 bases not matched to a gene; V was cut back by 5 bases and J by 5 bases. CDR1 LNHDA and CDR2 SQIVND come from the germline V gene (reference sequence). The CDR3 consists of 15 residues. The chain's CDR3 is CASSSDRGLNEKLFF. In DNA, the CDR3 is TGTGCCAGTAGTTCAGACAGGGGATTGAATGAAAAACTGTTTTTT. The entire variable domain, with the rest obtained from reference TRBV19 and TRBJ1-4, is as follows: DGGITQSPKYLFRKEGQNVTLSCEQNLNHDAMYWYRQDPGQGLRLIYYSQIVNDFQKGDIAEGYSVSREKKESFPLTVTSAQKNPTAFYLCASSSDRGLNEKLFFGSGTQLSVL.

The V and J genes are TRBV7-9 and TRBJ2-7; 11 bases align to TRBD2. Germline V gene sequence: CDR1 SEHNR, CDR2 FQNEAQ (reference sequence). After removal of 5 bases from V and 2 bases from J, the junction contained 5 bases not matched to a gene. The CDR3 loop spans 15 amino acids. The CDR3 DNA sequence: TGTGCCAGCAGCGTCGGACTAGCGGGTGCCTACGAGCAGTACTTC. This sequence encodes CASSVGLAGAYEQYF. Looking up the rest from reference TRBV7-9 and TRBJ2-7 gives the full variable domain: DTGVSQNPRHKITKRGQNVTFRCDPISEHNRLYWYRQTLGQGPEFLTYFQNEAQLEKSRLLSDRFSAERPKGSFSTLEIQRTEQGDSAMYLCASSVGLAGAYEQYFGPGTRLTVT.

J is TRBJ2-1 and V is TRBV19; 10 bases are shared with TRBD2. The germline V gene encodes CDR1 LNHDA and CDR2 SQIVND (reference sequence). The CDR3 loop spans 14 amino acids. The trim removed 4 bases at V and 6 bases at J, leaving 3 bases unmatched. The CDR3 DNA reads as TGTGCCAGTAGTAATAGCGGGGGGCTCAATGAGCAGTTCTTC. It translates to CASSNSGGLNEQFF.

The CDR3: CASSFGGREQYF. CDR3 DNA sequence: TGTGCCAGCAGCTTCGGGGGTCGCGAGCAGTACTTC. V and J are TRBV7-9 and TRBJ2-7, with D perhaps matching TRBD2 (6 bases). Germline V lookup: CDR1 SEHNR, CDR2 FQNEAQ (reference sequence). The CDR3 covers 12 residues. Trimming took 3 bases from V and 6 from J, leaving 9 bases between them. Supplemented by reference TRBV7-9 and TRBJ2-7, the full variable domain reads DTGVSQNPRHKITKRGQNVTFRCDPISEHNRLYWYRQTLGQGPEFLTYFQNEAQLEKSRLLSDRFSAERPKGSFSTLEIQRTEQGDSAMYLCASSFGGREQYFGPGTRLTVT.

This chain connects TRBV29-1 to TRBJ2-7; perhaps D is TRBD1 or TRBD2 (5 bases each). Trimming cost V 5 bases and J 2 bases, with 7 bases left between them. The CDR3 is 11 residues long. The germline V gene has CDR1 SQVTM and CDR2 ANQGSEA. The CDR3 bases are TGCAGCGTTCTGGGGGCCTACGAGCAGTACTTC. Its translation: CSVLGAYEQYF.

The chain is built from TRBV7-9 and TRBJ2-1; D is uncertain. The V gene lost 0 bases and the J gene lost 0 bases, with 12 bases spanning the gap. CDR3 length: 17 amino acids. Germline V gene data show CDR1 as SEHNR and CDR2 as FQNEAQ (reference sequence). The CDR3 coding sequence is TGTGCCAGCAGCTTAGCGCGATATGTATCCTCCTACAATGAGCAGTTCTTC. It is translated as CASSLARYVSSYNEQFF.

The CDR3, as DNA: TGTGCCAGCAAGGGGGACAGAACCTACAATGAGCAGTTCTTC. Encoded protein: CASKGDRTYNEQFF. The chain employs TRBV7-9 and TRBJ2-1; TRBD1 agrees at 7 bases. V lost 7 bases to trimming and J lost 2 bases; unmatched junction nucleotides: 5. This CDR3 is built from 14 residues. Germline assignment: CDR1 SEHNR and CDR2 FQNEAQ (reference sequence).

The chain employs TRBV27 and TRBJ1-1; TRBD1 matches 9 bases. V lost 6 bases and J lost 6; bases outside the gene matches: 5. This CDR3 spans 13 amino acids. Germline V gives CDR1 MNHEY, CDR2 SMNVEV (reference sequence). The CDR3 reads CASRLQGAAEAFF. CDR3 coding DNA: TGTGCCAGCAGGCTACAGGGGGCGGCTGAAGCTTTCTTT.

V is TRBV27 and J is TRBJ1-2, with D tentatively TRBD1 (5 bases). The V gene's germline CDR1 is MNHEY and CDR2 SMNVEV (reference sequence). V lost 6 bases, J lost 7 bases, and 12 bases lay in between. There are 12 residues in the CDR3. CDR3 nucleotides: TGTGCCAGCAGCTCGAGTAGGGGTGGCTACACCTTC. It codes for CASSSSRGGYTF.

The rearrangement joins TRBV19 to TRBJ2-7; D is possibly TRBD1 or TRBD2 (5 bases each). CDR1 is LNHDA and CDR2 is SQIVND in the germline V gene (reference sequence). This CDR3 contains 13 residues. The V end was cut by 5 bases, the J end by 3 bases, with 11 bases between. CDR3 in amino acids: CASSVRGIYEQYF. The CDR3 region has the DNA TGTGCCAGTAGTGTGAGGGGCATCTACGAGCAGTACTTC. Together with reference TRBV19 and TRBJ2-7, the CDR3 gives the full variable domain: DGGITQSPKYLFRKEGQNVTLSCEQNLNHDAMYWYRQDPGQGLRLIYYSQIVNDFQKGDIAEGYSVSREKKESFPLTVTSAQKNPTAFYLCASSVRGIYEQYFGPGTRLTVT.

The chain combines TRBV6-5 with TRBJ1-2, with no clear D. The CDR3 covers 14 residues. V gave up 9 bases and J gave up 2 bases, with 16 bases separating them. Per the germline V gene, CDR1 is MNHEY and CDR2 is SVGAGI. The CDR3 is CASKGGFFNYGYTF. For the CDR3, the DNA is TGTGCCAGTAAGGGCGGATTTTTCAACTATGGCTACACCTTC.

The sample holds one count of this clonotype. J is TRBJ1-1 and V is TRBV19; D is unclear. The CDR3 has 14 amino acids. Germline V gene sequence: CDR1 LNHDA, CDR2 SQIVND (reference sequence). Between the trimmed V and J ends, which lost 1 base and 11 bases, there was a span of 17 bases. In DNA form, the CDR3 reads TGTGCCAGTAGTATAGTACCCGGCAAGCCCCAGGCTTTCTTT. Its translation: CASSIVPGKPQAFF.

The J gene is TRBJ1-2, the V gene TRBV27; a weak D match, TRBD1 (6 bases). Germline CDR1 reads MNHEY; CDR2 reads SMNVEV (reference sequence). Trimming cost V 0 bases and J 2 bases, with 13 bases left between them. This CDR3 has 16 amino acids. This CDR3 is CASSLSTGAPNYGYTF. The CDR3 region has the DNA TGTGCCAGCAGTTTATCGACGGGGGCTCCCAACTATGGCTACACCTTC.

The chain uses TRBV29-1 and TRBJ1-1; 8 nucleotides align to TRBD1. Unmatched junction bases numbered 5, after V lost 6 bases and J lost 8 bases. The CDR3 runs 11 residues. Germline V lookup: CDR1 SQVTM, CDR2 ANQGSEA. The CDR3 loop is CSVRTGREAFF. The CDR3 coding sequence is TGCAGCGTGCGGACAGGGCGGGAAGCTTTCTTT. The complete variable domain, with remaining parts taken from reference TRBV29-1 and TRBJ1-1, reads SAVISQKPSRDICQRGTSLTIQCQVDSQVTMMFWYRQQPGQSLTLIATANQGSEATYESGFVIDKFPISRPNLTFSTLTVSNMSPEDSSIYLCSVRTGREAFFGQGTRLTVV.

The chain is built from TRBV11-2 and TRBJ1-4; no clear D gene. Germline loops: CDR1 SGHAT, CDR2 FQNNGV. The V end was cut by 5 bases, the J end by 7 bases, with 11 bases between. This CDR3 has 13 amino acids. In DNA, the CDR3 is TGTGCCAGCAGCCAGAGTGGCGGTGAAAAACTGTTTTTT. Translating gives CASSQSGGEKLFF. The full variable domain, in which reference TRBV11-2 and TRBJ1-4 provide the parts outside the CDR3, is EAGVAQSPRYKIIEKRQSVAFWCNPISGHATLYWYQQILGQGPKLLIQFQNNGVVDDSQLPKDRFSAERLKGVDSTLKIQPAKLEDSAVYLCASSQSGGEKLFFGSGTQLSVL.

The V gene is TRBV6-6, the J gene TRBJ1-1; a possible D gene is TRBD1 (6 bases). Trimming took 8 bases from V and 3 from J, leaving 13 bases between them. Germline-derived CDR1 and CDR2 are MNHNY and SVGAGI (reference sequence). The CDR3 sequence is 13 residues long. Here the CDR3 DNA reads TGTGCCAGCTGGTGGGGGGGGCACACTGAAGCTTTCTTT. Translated, it gives CASWWGGHTEAFF.

This clonotype was picked up one time. V is TRBV10-3 and J is TRBJ2-1; TRBD2 matches at 13 bases. CDR1 is ENHRY, CDR2 SYGVKD, per germline. The V gene end was trimmed by 8 bases and the J gene end by 4 bases; junction bases not matched to a gene: 2. This CDR3 is 14 amino acids long. CDR3 residues: CAIGTSGDYNEQFF. The DNA of the CDR3 is TGTGCCATCGGGACTAGCGGGGATTACAATGAGCAGTTCTTC.